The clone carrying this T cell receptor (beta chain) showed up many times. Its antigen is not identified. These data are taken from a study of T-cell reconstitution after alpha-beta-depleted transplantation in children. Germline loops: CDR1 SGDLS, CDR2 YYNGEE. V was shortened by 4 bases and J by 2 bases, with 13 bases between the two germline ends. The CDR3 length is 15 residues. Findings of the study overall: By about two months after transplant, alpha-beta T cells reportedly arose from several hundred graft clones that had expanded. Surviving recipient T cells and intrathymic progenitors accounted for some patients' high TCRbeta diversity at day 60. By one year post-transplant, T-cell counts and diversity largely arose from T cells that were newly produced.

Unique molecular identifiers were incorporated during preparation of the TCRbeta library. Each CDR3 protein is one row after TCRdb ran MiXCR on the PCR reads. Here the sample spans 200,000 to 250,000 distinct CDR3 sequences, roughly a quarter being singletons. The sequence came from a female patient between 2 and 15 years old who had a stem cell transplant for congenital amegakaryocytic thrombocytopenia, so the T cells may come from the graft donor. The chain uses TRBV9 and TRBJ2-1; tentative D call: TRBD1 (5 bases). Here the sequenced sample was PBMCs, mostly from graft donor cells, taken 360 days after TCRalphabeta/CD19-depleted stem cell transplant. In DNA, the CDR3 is TGTGCCAGCAGCCCAAGACAGAAAACCTACAATGAGCAGTTCTTC. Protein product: CASSPRQKTYNEQFF.